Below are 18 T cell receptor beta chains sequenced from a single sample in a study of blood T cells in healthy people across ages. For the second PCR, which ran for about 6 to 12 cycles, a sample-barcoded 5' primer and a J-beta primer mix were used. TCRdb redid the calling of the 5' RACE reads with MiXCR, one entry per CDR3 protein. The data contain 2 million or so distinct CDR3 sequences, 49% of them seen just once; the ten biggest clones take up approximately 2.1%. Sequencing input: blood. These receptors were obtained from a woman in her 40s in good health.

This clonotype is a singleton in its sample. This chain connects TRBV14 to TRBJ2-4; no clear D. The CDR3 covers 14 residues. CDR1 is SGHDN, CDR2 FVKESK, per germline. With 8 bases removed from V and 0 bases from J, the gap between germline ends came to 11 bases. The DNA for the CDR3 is TGTGCCAGCGGCCCCCCTTTAGCCAAAAACATTCAGTACTTC. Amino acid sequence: CASGPPLAKNIQYF.

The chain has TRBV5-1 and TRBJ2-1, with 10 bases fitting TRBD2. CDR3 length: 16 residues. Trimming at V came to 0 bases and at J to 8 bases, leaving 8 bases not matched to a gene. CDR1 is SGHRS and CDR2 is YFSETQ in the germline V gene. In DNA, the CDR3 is TGCGCCAGCAGCTTGGGAGTAGCGGGGGGAATCGATGAGCAGTTCTTC. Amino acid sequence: CASSLGVAGGIDEQFF. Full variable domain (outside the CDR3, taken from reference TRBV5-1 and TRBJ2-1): KAGVTQTPRYLIKTRGQQVTLSCSPISGHRSVSWYQQTPGQGLQFLFEYFSETQRNKGNFPGRFSGRQFSNSRSEMNVSTLELGDSALYLCASSLGVAGGIDEQFFGPGTRLTVL.

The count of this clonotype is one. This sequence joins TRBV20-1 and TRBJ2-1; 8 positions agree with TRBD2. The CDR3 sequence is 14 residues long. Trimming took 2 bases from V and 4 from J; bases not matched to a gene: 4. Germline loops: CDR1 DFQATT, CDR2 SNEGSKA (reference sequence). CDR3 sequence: CSARRRGGYNEQFF. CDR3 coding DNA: TGCAGTGCTAGAAGACGGGGGGGGTACAATGAGCAGTTCTTC.

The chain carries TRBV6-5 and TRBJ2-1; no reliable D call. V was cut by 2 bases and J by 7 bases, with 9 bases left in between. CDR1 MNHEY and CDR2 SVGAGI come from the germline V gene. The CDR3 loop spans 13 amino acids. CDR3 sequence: CASSYLRGNEQFF. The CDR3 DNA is TGTGCCAGCAGTTACCTGAGAGGAAATGAGCAGTTCTTC.

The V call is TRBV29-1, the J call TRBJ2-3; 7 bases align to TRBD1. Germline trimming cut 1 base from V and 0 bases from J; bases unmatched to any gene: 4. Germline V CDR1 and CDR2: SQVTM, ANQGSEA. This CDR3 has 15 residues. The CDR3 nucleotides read TGCAGCGTTGAAGGACAGGGCATGAGCACAGATACGCAGTATTTT. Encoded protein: CSVEGQGMSTDTQYF.

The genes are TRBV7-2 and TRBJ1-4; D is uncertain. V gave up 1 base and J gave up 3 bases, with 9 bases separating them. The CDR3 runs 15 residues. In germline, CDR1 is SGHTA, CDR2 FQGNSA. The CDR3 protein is CASSLERAPNEKLFF. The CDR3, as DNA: TGTGCCAGCAGCTTAGAAAGGGCCCCTAATGAAAAACTGTTTTTT.

CDR3 protein: CASSPLDGRTGRGTQYF. The CDR3 DNA reads as TGTGCCAGCTCACCACTCGATGGAAGGACAGGGCGAGGTACGCAGTATTTT. The chain couples TRBV18 to TRBJ2-3, with 8 positions matching TRBD1. The V gene's germline CDR1 is KGHSH and CDR2 LQKENI. V shed 1 base and J 8 bases; nucleotides not matched to a gene: 14. The CDR3 is made up of 17 amino acids.

The CDR3 nucleotides are TGTGCCAGCAGCGGGGGGACCAGGGCGCATGAGCAGTTCTTC. It is translated as CASSGGTRAHEQFF. The chain uses TRBV6-5 and TRBJ2-1; 7 nucleotides align to TRBD2. Germline CDR1 MNHEY, CDR2 SVGAGI. Trimming took 6 bases from V and 8 from J; bases not matched to a gene: 10. This CDR3 has 14 residues.

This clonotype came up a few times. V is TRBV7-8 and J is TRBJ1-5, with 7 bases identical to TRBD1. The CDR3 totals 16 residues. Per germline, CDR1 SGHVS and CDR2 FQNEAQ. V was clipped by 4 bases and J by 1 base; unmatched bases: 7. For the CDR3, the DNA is TGTGCCAGCAGCTACCAGACAGGGACAAGCAATCAGCCCCAGCATTTT. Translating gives CASSYQTGTSNQPQHF.

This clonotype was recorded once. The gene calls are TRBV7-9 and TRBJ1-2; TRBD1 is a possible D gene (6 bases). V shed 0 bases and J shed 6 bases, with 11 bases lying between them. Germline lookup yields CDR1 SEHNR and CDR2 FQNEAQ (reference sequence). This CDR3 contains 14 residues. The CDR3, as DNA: TGTGCCAGCAGCTTAGCGACACAGGGCGATGGCTACACCTTC. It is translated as CASSLATQGDGYTF.

CDR3 DNA: TGTGCCAGCAGTTTCCGCGACAGGGTCTGGTCACCCCTCCACTTT. Encoded protein: CASSFRDRVWSPLHF. The chain combines TRBV28 with TRBJ1-6, with 7 bases matching TRBD1. The CDR3 spans 15 residues. The V gene end was trimmed by 3 bases and the J gene end by 10 bases; junction bases not matched to a gene: 9. Per germline, CDR1 MDHEN and CDR2 SYDVKM.

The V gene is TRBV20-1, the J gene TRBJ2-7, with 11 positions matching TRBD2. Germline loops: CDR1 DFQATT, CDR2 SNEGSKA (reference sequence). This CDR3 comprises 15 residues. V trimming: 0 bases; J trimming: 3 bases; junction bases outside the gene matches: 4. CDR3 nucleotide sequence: TGCAGTGCTAGAGATACTAGCGGGGGATACTACGAGCAGTACTTC. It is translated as CSARDTSGGYYEQYF.

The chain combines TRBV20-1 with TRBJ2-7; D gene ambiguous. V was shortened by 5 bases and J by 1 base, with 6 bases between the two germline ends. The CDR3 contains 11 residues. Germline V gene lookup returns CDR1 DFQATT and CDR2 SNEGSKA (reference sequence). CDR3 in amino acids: CSAWESYEQYF. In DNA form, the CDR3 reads TGCAGTGCTTGGGAATCCTACGAGCAGTACTTC.

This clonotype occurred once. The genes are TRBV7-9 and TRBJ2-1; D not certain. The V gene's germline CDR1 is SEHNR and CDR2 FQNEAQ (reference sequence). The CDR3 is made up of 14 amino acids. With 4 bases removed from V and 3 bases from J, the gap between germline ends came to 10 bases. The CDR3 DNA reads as TGTGCCAGCAGCTCCGACCCAGGCTACAATGAGCAGTTCTTC. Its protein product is CASSSDPGYNEQFF.

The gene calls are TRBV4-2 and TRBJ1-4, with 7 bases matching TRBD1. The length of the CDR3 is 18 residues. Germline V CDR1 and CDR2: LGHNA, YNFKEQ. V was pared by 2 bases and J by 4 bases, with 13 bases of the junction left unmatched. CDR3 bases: TGTGCCAGCAGCCAACCTCCCGGGACAGATATATTTAATGAAAAACTGTTTTTT. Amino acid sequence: CASSQPPGTDIFNEKLFF.

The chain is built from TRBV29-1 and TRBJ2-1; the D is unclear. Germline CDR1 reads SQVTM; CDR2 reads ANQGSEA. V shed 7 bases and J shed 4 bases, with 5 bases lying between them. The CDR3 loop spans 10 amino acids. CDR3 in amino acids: CSGGYNEQFF. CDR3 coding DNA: TGCAGCGGGGGTTACAATGAGCAGTTCTTC.

The DNA for the CDR3 is TGTGCCAGCAGAAGCGGGGGGGCGGGATTTGAGACCCAGTTCTTC. This codes for CASRSGGAGFETQFF. The chain links TRBV28 to TRBJ2-5; 10 bases are shared with TRBD2. The J call is uncertain, as TRBJ2-1 better fits the DNA end. The germline V gene encodes CDR1 MDHEN and CDR2 SYDVKM. The CDR3 is made up of 15 amino acids.

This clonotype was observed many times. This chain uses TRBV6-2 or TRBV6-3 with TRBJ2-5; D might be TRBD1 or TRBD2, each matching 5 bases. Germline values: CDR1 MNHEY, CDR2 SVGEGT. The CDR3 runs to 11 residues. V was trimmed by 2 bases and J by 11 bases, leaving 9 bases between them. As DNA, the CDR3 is TGTGCCAGCAGTTACCTGGGGGAGCAGTACTTC. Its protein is CASSYLGEQYF.